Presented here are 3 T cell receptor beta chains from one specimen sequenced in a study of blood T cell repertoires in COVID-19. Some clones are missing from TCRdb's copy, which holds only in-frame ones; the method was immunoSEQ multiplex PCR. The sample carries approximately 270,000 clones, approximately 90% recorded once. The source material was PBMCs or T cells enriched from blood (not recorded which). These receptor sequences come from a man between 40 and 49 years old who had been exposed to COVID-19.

This CDR3 is CATSGQAGNEQFF. CDR3 bases: TGTGCCACCAGTGGGCAGGCGGGAAATGAGCAGTTCTTC. V usage is TRBV24-1 and J usage is TRBJ2-1; tentatively, D is TRBD2 (6 bases). The CDR3 sequence is 13 residues long. Germline V gives CDR1 KGHDR, CDR2 SFDVKD. The V end lost 5 bases, the J end lost 7 bases, and 11 bases lay between the germline ends.

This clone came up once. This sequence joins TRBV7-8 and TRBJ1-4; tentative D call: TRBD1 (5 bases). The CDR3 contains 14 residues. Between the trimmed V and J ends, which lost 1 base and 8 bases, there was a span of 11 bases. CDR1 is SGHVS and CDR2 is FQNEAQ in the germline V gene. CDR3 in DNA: TGTGCCAGCAGCTTAGGACAGAGGTCGGAAAAACTGTTTTTT. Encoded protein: CASSLGQRSEKLFF.

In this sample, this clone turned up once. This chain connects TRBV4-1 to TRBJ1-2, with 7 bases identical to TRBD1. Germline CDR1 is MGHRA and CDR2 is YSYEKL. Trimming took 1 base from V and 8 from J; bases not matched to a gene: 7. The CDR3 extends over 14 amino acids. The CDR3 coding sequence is TGCGCCAGCAGCCAAGTGGGGACAGAAAGCGGCTACACCTTC. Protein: CASSQVGTESGYTF.